One sample yielded the 20 T cell receptor beta chains listed below, sequenced in a study of vaccination and CD4 T cells after COVID-19. Treatment of the sample: approximately 9-day PBMC culture with coronavirus spike peptide pools or control peptides (ViraFEST assay). Cultured CD4+ T-cell DNA underwent Oncomine TCR Beta short-read sequencing. MiXCR, applied by TCRdb to the PCR reads, yields one record per CDR3 protein. This sample yields some 10,000 distinct CDR3 sequences, of which under 55% are seen a single time; under 35% belongs to the top ten. No antigens are known for them. Sequencing used CD4+ T cells from blood, cultured in vitro. These receptors were collected from a human donor who had recovered from COVID-19.

The rearrangement uses TRBV6-2 or TRBV6-3 and TRBJ1-1; the D is unclear. This CDR3 spans 12 amino acids. V lost 6 bases, J lost 13 bases, and 18 bases lay in between. The germline V gene has CDR1 MNHEY and CDR2 SVGEGT. CDR3 bases: TGTGCCAGCAGCGACCGGGTCGGGATAAGTTTCTTT. It encodes CASSDRVGISFF.

The sample holds a few counts of this clonotype. The V call is TRBV2, the J call TRBJ2-3; D perhaps matches TRBD2 (5 bases). The CDR3 runs 15 residues. The V gene lost 7 bases and the J gene lost 3 bases, with 17 bases spanning the gap. CDR1 and CDR2 from the germline V gene are SNHLY and FYNNEI. The CDR3 bases are TGTGCCAGCATTTCACTAGGGCACTTTACAGATACGCAGTATTTT. It encodes CASISLGHFTDTQYF.

Note on this clonotype: The germline gene is not matched at one end of the junction; a read error may be the cause. The V gene is TRBV7-2, the J gene TRBJ2-4; no definite D call. This CDR3 contains 13 residues. The V gene's germline CDR1 is SGHTA and CDR2 FQGNSA. CDR3 coding DNA: TGTGCCAGCAGCTGGGTGGCCAAAAACATTCGGTACTTC. It translates to CASSWVAKNIRYF.

This chain uses TRBV19 with TRBJ2-3; 7 bases line up with TRBD2. This CDR3 is 14 amino acids long. With 7 bases clipped from V and 5 bases from J, the junction kept 9 bases outside the gene matches. Per germline, CDR1 LNHDA and CDR2 SQIVND (reference sequence). The CDR3 coding sequence is TGTGCCAGTATGTACAGCGGGGTAGGAGATACGCAGTATTTT. Translated, it gives CASMYSGVGDTQYF.

The chain links TRBV29-1 to TRBJ2-1; no firm D call. V lost 0 bases, J lost 2 bases, and 14 bases lay in between. CDR3 length: 16 amino acids. Germline CDR1 and CDR2: SQVTM and ANQGSEA. CDR3 region: CSVEDQNSKAYNEQFF. CDR3 in DNA: TGCAGCGTTGAAGATCAGAACTCCAAGGCCTACAATGAGCAGTTCTTC.

This clonotype was seen more than once but under ten times. The chain links TRBV6-1 to TRBJ1-2; 8 nucleotides agree with TRBD1. Per the germline V gene, CDR1 is MNHNS and CDR2 is SASEGT. V dropped 6 bases and J dropped 6; count of bases not matched to a gene: 9. This CDR3 comprises 14 residues. CDR3 amino acids: CASRRQGSGHGYTF. CDR3 coding DNA: TGTGCCAGCAGAAGACAGGGGTCGGGGCATGGCTACACCTTC.

CDR3 DNA sequence: TGTGCCACCAGTGACACCAGACCTGGATATAATTCACCCCTCCACTTT. Encoded protein: CATSDTRPGYNSPLHF. The chain uses TRBV24-1 and TRBJ1-6; D call uncertain. This CDR3 comprises 16 residues. Trimming pared 4 bases from V and 4 bases from J, leaving 13 bases between. The germline gives CDR1 KGHDR, CDR2 SFDVKD.

The table lists this clonotype with a few counts. The rearrangement uses TRBV7-2 and TRBJ1-5, with TRBD1 as a possible D gene (6 bases). This CDR3 is 15 amino acids long. V was trimmed by 3 bases and J by 1 base, leaving 10 bases between them. CDR1 and CDR2 (germline): SGHTA, FQGNSA. The CDR3 region is CASSFQGSSNQPQHF. For the CDR3, the DNA is TGTGCCAGCAGCTTCCAGGGGAGCAGCAATCAGCCCCAGCATTTT.

The chain couples TRBV21-1 to TRBJ1-1; TRBD1, the table's D call, was not compared with the DNA. TRBV21-1 is deemed a pseudogene. This CDR3 is built from 17 residues. CDR3 DNA sequence: TGTGCCAGCAGCAAAGCGGAGGGGAAACAGGGGAACACTGAAGCTTTCTTT. The encoded protein is CASSKAEGKQGNTEAFF.

The chain uses TRBV5-6 and TRBJ2-2; perhaps TRBD2 as D (6 bases). The CDR3 contains 17 residues. CDR1 SGHDT and CDR2 YYEEEE come from the germline V gene. Trimming left V 4 bases short and J 1 base short, with 17 bases between. The CDR3 sequence is CASSDTLRDVNTGELFF. CDR3 coding DNA: TGTGCCAGCAGCGACACCCTGCGGGACGTGAACACCGGGGAGCTGTTTTTT.

The chain is built from TRBV19 and TRBJ1-5, with 7 bases identical to TRBD1. Germline assignment: CDR1 LNHDA and CDR2 SQIVND (reference sequence). Losses at the gene ends were 2 bases for V and 3 bases for J; bases not matched to a gene: 7. This CDR3 comprises 16 residues. The CDR3 DNA reads TGTGCCAGTAGTATATCAGGACAGGCGTACAATCAGCCCCAGCATTTT. Its protein is CASSISGQAYNQPQHF.

The V gene is TRBV7-9, the J gene TRBJ2-5; D is undetermined. V shed 2 bases and J shed 5 bases, with 15 bases lying between them. The CDR3 has 15 amino acids. CDR1 SEHNR and CDR2 FQNEAQ come from the germline V gene (reference sequence). CDR3 nucleotides: TGTGCCAGCAGCTTACGGGCGTGGGCCGAGGAGACCCAGTACTTC. It specifies CASSLRAWAEETQYF.

This clonotype was detected a few times. J is TRBJ1-1 and V is TRBV11-2; 7 nucleotides align to TRBD1. This CDR3 is 14 amino acids long. Germline loops: CDR1 SGHAT, CDR2 FQNNGV. The V gene end was trimmed by 5 bases and the J gene end by 2 bases; junction bases not matched to a gene: 5. CDR3 nucleotides: TGTGCCAGCAGCCCGGGACAGAGAAACACTGAAGCTTTCTTT. This encodes CASSPGQRNTEAFF.

The chain uses TRBV28 and TRBJ2-3, with D perhaps TRBD1 (5 bases). This CDR3 has 16 residues. V lost 3 bases, J lost 0 bases, and 13 bases lay in between. Germline loops: CDR1 MDHEN, CDR2 SYDVKM. The CDR3 sequence is CASSFLQAGSTDTQYF. The CDR3 DNA reads TGTGCCAGCAGTTTCCTACAAGCAGGGAGCACAGATACGCAGTATTTT.

This clonotype was found once. This chain connects TRBV19 to TRBJ2-1; D is uncertain. The CDR3 length is 14 residues. The V and J ends lost 7 bases and 6 bases respectively, with 16 bases between them. Germline V CDR1 and CDR2: LNHDA, SQIVND (reference sequence). The DNA for the CDR3 is TGTGCCAGTATGTCCATTTTGTCCGGCAATGAGCAGTTCTTC. Translation gives CASMSILSGNEQFF.

The chain recombines TRBV5-1 with TRBJ1-6; no reliable D call. The germline gives CDR1 SGHRS, CDR2 YFSETQ. The CDR3 extends over 15 amino acids. The V gene lost 0 bases and the J gene lost 8 bases, with 12 bases spanning the gap. The CDR3 nucleotides are TGCGCCAGCAGCTTGGACCTCAGAGGAGATTCACCCCTCCACTTT. This translates into CASSLDLRGDSPLHF.

This chain uses TRBV21-1 with TRBJ1-6. TRBV21-1 is annotated as a pseudogene. CDR3 size: 13 residues. The CDR3 DNA follows: TGTGCCAGCCCCGCCCGCTTGTCTTCACCCCTCCACTTT. Its protein is CASPARLSSPLHF.

The V call is TRBV19, the J call TRBJ1-6, with TRBD1 identical over 8 bases. Trimming at V came to 3 bases and at J to 9 bases, leaving 10 bases not matched to a gene. The CDR3 has 16 residues. Per the germline V gene, CDR1 is LNHDA and CDR2 is SQIVND (reference sequence). CDR3 sequence (DNA): TGTGCCAGTAGTATCGGAGACAGGGGCGGGGGTTCACCCCTCCACTTT. Its translation is CASSIGDRGGGSPLHF.

The chain joins TRBV11-2 to TRBJ2-7, with 7 bases aligning to TRBD2. Germline V CDR1 and CDR2: SGHAT, FQNNGV. V lost 5 bases to trimming and J lost 3 bases; unmatched junction nucleotides: 13. The CDR3 consists of 16 residues. CDR3 protein: CASSPLGGKDYYEQYF. The CDR3 DNA reads TGTGCCAGCAGCCCCCTGGGAGGGAAGGACTACTACGAGCAGTACTTC.

V gene TRBV5-1 combines with J gene TRBJ2-3; 9 nucleotides line up with TRBD2. The CDR3 has 17 amino acids. Germline V lookup: CDR1 SGHRS, CDR2 YFSETQ. The trim removed 0 bases at V and 4 bases at J, leaving 9 bases unmatched. The CDR3 here is CASSLALGGGGADTQYF. The CDR3 coding sequence is TGCGCCAGCAGCTTGGCCCTGGGCGGCGGGGGGGCAGATACGCAGTATTTT.